This TCR beta chain was sequenced during a study of blood T cell repertoires in COVID-19. Germline CDR1 is MNHEY and CDR2 is SVGAGI. The CDR3 extends over 15 amino acids. Trimming took 5 bases from V and 7 from J, leaving 17 bases between them. Methods used by the authors: Reference gene primer amplification gave nucleated cell count estimates. This table comes from immunoSEQ multiplex PCR, and its TCRdb copy is limited to in-frame clones, with some not included. That table furnishes V, J and clone size, whereas the DNA furnished D and trimming. Of some 310,000 clones listed, around 87% are singletons.

The clonotype was recovered from a man aged 50 or older with active or convalescent COVID-19. The rearrangement links TRBV6-5 to TRBJ2-2, with a weak D call TRBD2 (5 bases). Input material: peripheral blood. CDR3 residues: CASSPDHGVGGELFF. DNA for the CDR3: TGTGCCAGCAGTCCGGACCACGGGGTAGGCGGGGAGCTGTTTTTT.